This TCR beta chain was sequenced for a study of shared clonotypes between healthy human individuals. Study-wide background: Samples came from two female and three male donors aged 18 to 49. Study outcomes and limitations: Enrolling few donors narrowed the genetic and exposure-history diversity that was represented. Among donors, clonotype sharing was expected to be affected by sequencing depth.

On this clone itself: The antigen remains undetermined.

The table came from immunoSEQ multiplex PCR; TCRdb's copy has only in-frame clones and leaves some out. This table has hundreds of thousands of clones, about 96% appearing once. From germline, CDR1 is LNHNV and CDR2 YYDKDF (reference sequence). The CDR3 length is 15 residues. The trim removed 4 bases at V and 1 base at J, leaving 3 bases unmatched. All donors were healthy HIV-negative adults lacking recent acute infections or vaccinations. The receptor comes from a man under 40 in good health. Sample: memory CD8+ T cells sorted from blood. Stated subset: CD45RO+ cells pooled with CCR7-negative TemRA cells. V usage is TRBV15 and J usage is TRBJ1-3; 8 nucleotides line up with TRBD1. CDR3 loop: CATSITGGSGNTIYF. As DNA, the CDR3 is TGTGCCACCAGCATTACAGGGGGGTCTGGAAACACCATATATTTT.